This is a list of T cell receptor beta chains from one sample in a study of blood T cell repertoires in COVID-19. The protocol was immunoSEQ multiplex PCR, while the TCRdb copy is restricted to in-frame clones and leaves out a portion. The table shows approximately 340,000 clones, with approximately 82% occurring only once. Material for sequencing was peripheral blood. The receptors here all came from a man aged 25 to 40 with active or convalescent COVID-19. Both conserved end residues are part of each CDR3. The D gene is left open where the match is weak. Clone size is shown for a subset of rows, as once, few, many or a class of expanded clone.

CDR3aa,CDR3nt,d_gene,abundance,j_gene,v_gene
CASSQGAIFSGNTIYF,TGCGCCAGCAGCCAAGGGGCGATCTTCTCTGGAAACACCATATATTTT,.,.,TRBJ1-3,TRBV4-1
CSARVGGPLHF,TGCAGTGCTAGAGTGGGGGGACCCCTCCACTTT,.,.,TRBJ1-6,TRBV20-1
CAIGQSDGPQHF,TGTGCCATTGGACAGTCCGATGGGCCCCAGCATTTT,.,.,TRBJ1-5,TRBV6-5
CASSLGQASYEQYF,TGTGCCAGCAGCTTAGGGCAGGCCTCCTACGAGCAGTACTTC,.,.,TRBJ2-7,TRBV11-3
CASSPRTILTTGELFF,TGTGCCAGCAGCCCAAGGACTATTCTTACCACCGGGGAGCTGTTTTTT,.,.,TRBJ2-2,TRBV7-9
CASIAVAGTIQPQHF,TGTGCCAGTATAGCCGTGGCAGGGACAATTCAGCCCCAGCATTTT,.,few,TRBJ1-5,TRBV19
CARSREKLFF,TGCGCCCGCAGCCGTGAAAAACTGTTTTTT,.,.,TRBJ1-4,TRBV10-2
CASSYPGTVSEQYF,TGTGCCAGCAGTTATCCTGGGACAGTGAGCGAGCAGTACTTC,TRBD1,.,TRBJ2-7,TRBV28
CAWALGLAGNAGELFF,TGTGCCTGGGCCCTGGGGTTAGCGGGGAACGCCGGGGAGCTGTTTTTT,TRBD2,.,TRBJ2-2,TRBV30
CASSQDRTTHYEQYF,TGCGCCAGCAGCCAAGATCGCACAACCCACTACGAGCAGTACTTC,.,few,TRBJ2-7,TRBV4-3
CASSPPLQGVNEQYF,TGTGCCAGCTCACCACCGTTACAGGGCGTCAACGAGCAGTACTTC,.,.,TRBJ2-7,TRBV18
CASSLSGGGHNEQFF,TGTGCCAGCTCACTCTCCGGGGGGGGTCACAATGAGCAGTTCTTC,TRBD2,.,TRBJ2-1,TRBV18
CASSFGQGKFF,TGTGCCAGCAGCTTCGGACAGGGGAAGTTCTTC,TRBD1,.,TRBJ2-1,TRBV4-2
CASSSLAGEIYEQYF,TGTGCCAGCAGCTCCTTGGCGGGGGAAATCTACGAGCAGTACTTC,TRBD2,.,TRBJ2-7,TRBV7-2
CASSSGTGANNEQFF,TGTGCCAGCAGCTCCGGGACAGGGGCAAACAATGAGCAGTTCTTC,TRBD1,once,TRBJ2-1,TRBV3-1/TRBV3-2
CASSSYDRVISNQPQHF,TGTGCCAGCAGCTCCTATGACAGGGTTATTAGCAATCAGCCCCAGCATTTT,TRBD1,.,TRBJ1-5,TRBV5-6
CASSPPNRDDYGYTF,TGTGCCAGCTCACCACCGAACAGGGATGACTATGGCTACACCTTC,.,once,TRBJ1-2,TRBV18
CASSRRAGSSGNTIYF,TGTGCCAGCAGTCGTCGAGCCGGGTCCTCTGGAAACACCATATATTTT,.,.,TRBJ1-3,TRBV7-2
CATSDSHGNQPQHF,TGTGCCACCAGTGATTCCCATGGCAATCAGCCCCAGCATTTT,.,.,TRBJ1-5,TRBV24-1
CASSLPLGQGAYEQYF,TGTGCCAGCAGCTTGCCCCTGGGACAGGGGGCCTACGAGCAGTACTTC,TRBD1,.,TRBJ2-7,TRBV5-4
CASSPQERSYEQYF,TGTGCCAGTAGTCCCCAGGAACGCTCCTACGAGCAGTACTTC,.,.,TRBJ2-7,TRBV19
CATSRGLAETYNEQFF,TGTGCCACCAGCAGAGGGCTAGCGGAGACCTACAATGAGCAGTTCTTC,TRBD2,.,TRBJ2-1,TRBV15
CATHRGRADNEQFF,TGTGCCACCCACCGCGGGAGGGCCGACAATGAGCAGTTCTTC,TRBD2,.,TRBJ2-1,TRBV2